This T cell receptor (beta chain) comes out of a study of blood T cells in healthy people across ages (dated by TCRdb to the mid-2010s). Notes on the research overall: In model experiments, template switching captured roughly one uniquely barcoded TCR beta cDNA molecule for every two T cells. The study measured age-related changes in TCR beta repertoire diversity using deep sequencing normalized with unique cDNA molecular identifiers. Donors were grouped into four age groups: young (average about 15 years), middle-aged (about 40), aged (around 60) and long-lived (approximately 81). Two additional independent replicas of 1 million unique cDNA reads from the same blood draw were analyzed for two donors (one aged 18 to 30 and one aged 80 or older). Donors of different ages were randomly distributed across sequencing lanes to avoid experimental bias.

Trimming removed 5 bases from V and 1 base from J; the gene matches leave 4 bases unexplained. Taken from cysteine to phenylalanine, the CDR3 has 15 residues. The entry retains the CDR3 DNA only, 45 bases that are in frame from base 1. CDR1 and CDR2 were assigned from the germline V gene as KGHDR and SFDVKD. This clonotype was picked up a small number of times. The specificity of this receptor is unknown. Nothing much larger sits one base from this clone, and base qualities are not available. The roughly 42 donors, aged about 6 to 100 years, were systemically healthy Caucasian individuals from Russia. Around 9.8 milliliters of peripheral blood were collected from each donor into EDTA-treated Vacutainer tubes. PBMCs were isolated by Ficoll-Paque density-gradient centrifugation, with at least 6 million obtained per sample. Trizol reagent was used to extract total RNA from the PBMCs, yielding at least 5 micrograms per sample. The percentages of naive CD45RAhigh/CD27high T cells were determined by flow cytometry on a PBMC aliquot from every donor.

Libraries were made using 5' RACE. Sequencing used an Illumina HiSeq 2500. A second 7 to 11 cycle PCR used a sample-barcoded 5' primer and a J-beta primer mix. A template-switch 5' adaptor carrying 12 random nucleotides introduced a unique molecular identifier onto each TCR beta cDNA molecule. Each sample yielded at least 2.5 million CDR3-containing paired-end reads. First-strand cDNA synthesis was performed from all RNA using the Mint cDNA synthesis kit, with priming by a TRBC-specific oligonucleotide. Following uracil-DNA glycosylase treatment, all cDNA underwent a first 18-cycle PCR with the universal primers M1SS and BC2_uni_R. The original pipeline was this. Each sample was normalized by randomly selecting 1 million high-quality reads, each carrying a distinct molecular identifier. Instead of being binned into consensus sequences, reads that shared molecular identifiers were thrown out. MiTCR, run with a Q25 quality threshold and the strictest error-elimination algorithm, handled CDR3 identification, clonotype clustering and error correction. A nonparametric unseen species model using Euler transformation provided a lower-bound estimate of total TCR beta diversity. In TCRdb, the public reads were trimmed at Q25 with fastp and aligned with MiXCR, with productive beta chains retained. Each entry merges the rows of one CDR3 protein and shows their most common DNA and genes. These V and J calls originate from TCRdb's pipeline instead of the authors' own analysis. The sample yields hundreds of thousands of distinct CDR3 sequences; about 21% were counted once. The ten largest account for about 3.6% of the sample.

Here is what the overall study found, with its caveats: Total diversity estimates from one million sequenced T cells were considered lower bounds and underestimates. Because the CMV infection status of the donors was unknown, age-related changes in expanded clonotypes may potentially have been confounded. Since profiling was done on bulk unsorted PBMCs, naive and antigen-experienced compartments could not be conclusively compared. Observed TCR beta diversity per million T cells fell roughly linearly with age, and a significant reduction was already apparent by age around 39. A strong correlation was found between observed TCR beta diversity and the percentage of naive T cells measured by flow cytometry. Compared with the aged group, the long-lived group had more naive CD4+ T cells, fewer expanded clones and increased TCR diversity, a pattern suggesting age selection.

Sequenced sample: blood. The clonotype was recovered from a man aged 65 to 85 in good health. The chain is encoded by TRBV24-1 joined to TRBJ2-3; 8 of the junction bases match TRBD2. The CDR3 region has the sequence CATSGAGRGTDTQYF. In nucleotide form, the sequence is TGTGCCACCAGTGGGGCCGGGAGGGGCACAGATACGCAGTATTTT.